The sequence of this T cell receptor (beta chain) was determined in a study of blood T cell repertoires in COVID-19. This clone came up a few times. The method was immunoSEQ multiplex PCR; TCRdb's version includes in-frame clones alone and lacks a portion of them. The sample carries around 50,000 clones, 80% to 90% recorded once. There are 14 residues in the CDR3. Germline-derived CDR1 and CDR2 are KGHDR and SFDVKD. The V and J ends lost 2 bases and 4 bases respectively, with 7 bases between them. The source material was peripheral blood. The V gene is TRBV24-1, the J gene TRBJ2-2; D remains ambiguous. This clonotype was sampled from an elderly woman with acute or convalescent COVID-19. In DNA, the CDR3 is TGTGCCACCAGTGATTCAGGCACCACCGGGGAGCTGTTTTTT. This encodes CATSDSGTTGELFF.